This TCR beta chain was captured in a study of shared clonotypes between healthy human individuals. Study at large: For every donor, three CD4 naive, three CD4 memory, two CD8 naive and one CD8 memory plates were used.

Regarding this clone: Its antigen is as yet unknown.

Sequenced by immunoSEQ multiplex PCR; TCRdb stores in-frame clones only, minus some. The sample holds 1.5 million to 2.5 million clones; approximately 94% are singletons and the top ten take under 1.5%. Findings and limits, study-wide: Among non-shared clonotypes, generation probabilities were lower than among those shared by all four donors.

Looked up from germline, CDR1 is ENHRY and CDR2 is SYGVKD. The ends were cut back, 0 bases at V and 1 base at J, with 10 bases in the middle. The CDR3 contains 15 residues. The naive CD8 fraction comprised CD45RO-negative cells positively selected for CCR7 and excluded terminally differentiated effector memory CD45RA+ cells. This clonotype originated in a young man in good health. The V call is TRBV10-3, the J call TRBJ2-7; TRBD2 might be the D (5 bases). The material sequenced was naive CD8+ T cells sorted from blood. In nucleotides, the CDR3 is TGTGCCATCAGTGAGTCAGTGAGGACTTCCTACGAGCAGTACTTC. Translated, it gives CAISESVRTSYEQYF.